Presented here are 5 T cell receptor beta chains from one specimen sequenced in a study of immune heterogeneity within non-small cell lung tumors. Genomic DNA from bulk tumor acted as the template, and about 600 ng was loaded per sample. While surgery was under way, several biopsies spaced far apart were taken per primary tumor. Untreated, newly diagnosed non-small cell lung cancer patients underwent curative surgery. Amplification of the TCR beta CDR3 was achieved through multiplex PCR with 32 V and 13 J primers. TCRdb redid the calling of the multiplex PCR reads with MiXCR, one entry per CDR3 protein. Of under 13,000 distinct CDR3 sequences detected, approximately 29% appear once; the ten largest clones hold 21%. Specimen: lung tumor tissue. Receptors were obtained from a woman aged 50 to 65 with non-small cell lung cancer.

In its sample, this clonotype was seen many times. The V and J genes are TRBV28 and TRBJ2-7; 7 bases match TRBD1. Germline V CDR1 and CDR2: MDHEN, SYDVKM. This CDR3 is 15 amino acids long. V lost 4 bases, J lost 0 bases, and 6 bases stayed unmatched. The CDR3 sequence: CASSYPWDSSYEQYF. The DNA for the CDR3 is TGTGCCAGCAGTTACCCCTGGGACAGCTCCTACGAGCAGTACTTC.

This clonotype appeared many times. This chain joins TRBV3-1 and TRBJ2-3; possible D gene TRBD1, 5 bases. Germline V gene lookup returns CDR1 LGHDT and CDR2 YNNKEL (reference sequence). The length of the CDR3 is 15 residues. The V end lost 2 bases, the J end lost 1 base, and 10 bases lay between the germline ends. Here the CDR3 DNA reads TGTGCCAGCAGCCAACAGGGTGTGGGCACAGATACGCAGTATTTT. This translates into CASSQQGVGTDTQYF.

Of note for this clonotype: This clone may be a read error of a much larger clone one base away. V and J are TRBV20-1 and TRBJ2-3; D is unclear. Germline V gene sequence: CDR1 DFQATT, CDR2 SNEGSKA (reference sequence). This CDR3 spans 13 amino acids. CDR3 protein: CSAGDVSPGTQYF. CDR3 coding DNA: TGCAGTGCTGGAGATGTGAGTCCAGGTACGCAGTATTTT.

This clonotype has only a few counts. The rearrangement links TRBV4-1 to TRBJ2-5; TRBD2 aligns across 8 bases. The trim removed 4 bases at V and 5 bases at J, leaving 9 bases unmatched. This CDR3 comprises 15 residues. Germline V gene data show CDR1 as MGHRA and CDR2 as YSYEKL. The CDR3 bases are TGCGCCAGCAGCCTCCCGGGACTAGGGGGGGAGACCCAGTACTTC. This sequence encodes CASSLPGLGGETQYF.

The chain carries TRBV25-1 and TRBJ2-5, with 13 bases that match TRBD2. The CDR3 covers 16 residues. J lost 2 bases, V lost 3 bases, and 3 bases had no gene match. Per the germline V gene, CDR1 is MGHDK and CDR2 is SYGVNS. CDR3 in DNA: TGTGCCAGCAGTGAGGGGACTAGCGGGGCGCAAGAGACCCAGTACTTC. It yields the protein CASSEGTSGAQETQYF.